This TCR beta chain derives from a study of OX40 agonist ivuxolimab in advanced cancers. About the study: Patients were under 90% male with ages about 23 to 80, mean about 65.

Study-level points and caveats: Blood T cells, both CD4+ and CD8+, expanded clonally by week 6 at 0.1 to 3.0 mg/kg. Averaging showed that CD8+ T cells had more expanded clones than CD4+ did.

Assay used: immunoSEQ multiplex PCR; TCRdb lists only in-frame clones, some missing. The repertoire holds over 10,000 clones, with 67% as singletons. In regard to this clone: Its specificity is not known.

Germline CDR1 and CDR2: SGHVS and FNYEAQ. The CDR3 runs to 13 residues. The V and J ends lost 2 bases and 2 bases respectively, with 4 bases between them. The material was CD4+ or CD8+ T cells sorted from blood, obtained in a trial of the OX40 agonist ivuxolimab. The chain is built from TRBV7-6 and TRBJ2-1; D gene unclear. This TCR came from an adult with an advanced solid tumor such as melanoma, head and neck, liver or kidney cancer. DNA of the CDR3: TGTGCCAGCAGCTTAACAGCCTACAATGAGCAGTTCTTC. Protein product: CASSLTAYNEQFF.